The rows below give T cell receptor beta chains drawn from one sample of a study of neurological immune-mediated disorders. Via MiXCR, TCRdb re-called the 5' RACE reads, giving one row per CDR3 protein. The table lists 55,000 to 70,000 distinct CDR3 sequences, about 3% of them singletons. What was sequenced was PBMCs. These TCRs come from a woman aged 45-65 years with multiple sclerosis. CDR3s leave out the opening cysteine and the closing phenylalanine or tryptophan.

V: TRBV14; CDR3: ASSLTTGTGSPLH
V: TRBV25-1; CDR3: ASSESLRVEAF
V: TRBV7-2; CDR3: ASSTRTGKKDTQY
V: TRBV28; CDR3: ASTSPGTSAHNEQF
V: TRBV25-1; CDR3: ASRGPNSPLH
V: TRBV12-3/TRBV12-4; CDR3: ASLGQGDGYT
V: TRBV20-1; CDR3: SARDVGQGSPTQH
V: TRBV12-5; CDR3: ASGRSRETQY
V: TRBV20-1; CDR3: SAHPAGMNTEAF
V: TRBV6-5; CDR3: ASSARGRHNEQF
V: TRBV18; CDR3: ARSPPFTADQY
V: TRBV7-2; CDR3: ASSLSQGEFYGYT
V: TRBV18; CDR3: ASSYFQRQGYGYT
V: TRBV28; CDR3: ASSFQTSGQETQY
V: TRBV5-1; CDR3: ASSQTSSGTDTQY
V: TRBV7-2; CDR3: ASRPATPNTEAF
V: TRBV5-1; CDR3: ASSLAGNRGDTQY
V: TRBV13; CDR3: ASSLGRNVAGGSTDTQY
V: TRBV14; CDR3: ASSQALGEGNTEAF
V: TRBV29-1; CDR3: SVERGEEAQY
V: TRBV24-1; CDR3: ATSDSRGAGDTQY
V: TRBV15; CDR3: ATSSVRQGDGNSPLH
V: TRBV2; CDR3: ASSPGSTGELF
V: TRBV4-1; CDR3: ASSQLKLGSEGDKQF
V: TRBV6-5; CDR3: ASSYSKQGWTEAF
V: TRBV20-1; CDR3: SATGSGTGELF
V: TRBV20-1; CDR3: SARDADTQY
V: TRBV5-1; CDR3: ASSQRGAGTDTQY
V: TRBV5-1; CDR3: ASSLGYTDTQY
V: TRBV20-1; CDR3: SAGTSGSMTQY
V: TRBV5-1; CDR3: ASSSLGTANTEAF
V: TRBV20-1; CDR3: SANPPRGGLVGGDTQY
V: TRBV5-1; CDR3: ASSLLAGADTQY
V: TRBV4-2; CDR3: ASSLGLAGDSSTDTQY
V: TRBV11-3; CDR3: ASSPTRNTDTQY
V: TRBV5-1; CDR3: ASSKTRRLNEKLF
V: TRBV20-1; CDR3: SARKGVYEQY
V: TRBV11-1; CDR3: ASSLALAAETQY
V: TRBV12-3/TRBV12-4; CDR3: ASRSGGGLLHSPLH
V: TRBV5-1; CDR3: ASSPRTSPQGDTQY
V: TRBV6-1; CDR3: ATSLKTSGGPNTGELF
V: TRBV12-3/TRBV12-4; CDR3: ASSVTGNQPQH
V: TRBV7-9; CDR3: ASSHGGVAQPQH
V: TRBV7-9; CDR3: ASSPSIGLADTQY
V: TRBV12-3/TRBV12-4; CDR3: ASSRRTGAYEQY
V: TRBV19; CDR3: ATNRGSPY
V: TRBV20-1; CDR3: SARPSRTNEKLF
V: TRBV19; CDR3: ASSKGGTGSYEQY
V: TRBV20-1; CDR3: SARDQGTSGGYEQY
V: TRBV20-1; CDR3: SAAPGSYGYT